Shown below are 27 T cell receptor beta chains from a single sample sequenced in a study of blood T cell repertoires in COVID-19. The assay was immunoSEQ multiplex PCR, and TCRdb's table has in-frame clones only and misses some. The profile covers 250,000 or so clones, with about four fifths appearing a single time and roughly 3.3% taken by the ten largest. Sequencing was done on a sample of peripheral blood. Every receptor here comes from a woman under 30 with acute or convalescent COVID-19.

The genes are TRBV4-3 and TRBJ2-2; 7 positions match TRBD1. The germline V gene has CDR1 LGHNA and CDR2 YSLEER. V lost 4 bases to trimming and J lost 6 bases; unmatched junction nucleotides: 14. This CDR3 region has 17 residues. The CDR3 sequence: CASSPTAFNRGAGELFF. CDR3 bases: TGCGCCAGCAGCCCGACCGCCTTCAACAGGGGTGCCGGGGAGCTGTTTTTT.

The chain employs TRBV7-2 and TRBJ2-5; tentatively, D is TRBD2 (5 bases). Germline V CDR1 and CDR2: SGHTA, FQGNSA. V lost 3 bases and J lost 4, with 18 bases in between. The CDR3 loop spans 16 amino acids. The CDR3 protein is CASSFFPSGRLETQYF. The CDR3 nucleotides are TGTGCCAGCAGCTTCTTTCCCAGCGGCCGCTTAGAGACCCAGTACTTC.

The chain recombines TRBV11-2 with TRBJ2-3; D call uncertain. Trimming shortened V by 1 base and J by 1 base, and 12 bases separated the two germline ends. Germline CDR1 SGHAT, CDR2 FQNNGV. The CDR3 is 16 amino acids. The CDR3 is CASSLVASRGTDTQYF. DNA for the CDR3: TGTGCCAGCAGCTTAGTCGCTAGTCGGGGCACAGATACGCAGTATTTT. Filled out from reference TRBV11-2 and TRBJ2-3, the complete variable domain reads EAGVAQSPRYKIIEKRQSVAFWCNPISGHATLYWYQQILGQGPKLLIQFQNNGVVDDSQLPKDRFSAERLKGVDSTLKIQPAKLEDSAVYLCASSLVASRGTDTQYFGPGTRLTVL.

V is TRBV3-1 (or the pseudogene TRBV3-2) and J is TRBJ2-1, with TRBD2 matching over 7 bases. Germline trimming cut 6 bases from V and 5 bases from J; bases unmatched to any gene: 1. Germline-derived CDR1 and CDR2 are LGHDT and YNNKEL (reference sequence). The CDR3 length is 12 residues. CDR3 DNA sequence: TGTGCCAGCAGAGGACTAGACAATGAGCAGTTCTTC. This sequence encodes CASRGLDNEQFF.

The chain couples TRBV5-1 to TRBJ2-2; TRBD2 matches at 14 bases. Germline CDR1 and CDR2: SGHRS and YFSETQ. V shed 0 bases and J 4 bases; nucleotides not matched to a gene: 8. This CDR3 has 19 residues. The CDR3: CASSLDRGLAGVVTGELFF. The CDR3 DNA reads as TGCGCCAGCAGCTTGGATAGGGGACTAGCGGGAGTTGTCACCGGGGAGCTGTTTTTT.

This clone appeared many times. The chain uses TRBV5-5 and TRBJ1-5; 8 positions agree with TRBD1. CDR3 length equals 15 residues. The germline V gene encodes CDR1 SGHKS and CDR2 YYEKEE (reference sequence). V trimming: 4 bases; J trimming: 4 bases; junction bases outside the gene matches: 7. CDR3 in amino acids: CASSHLDRANQPQHF. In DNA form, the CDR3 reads TGTGCCAGCAGCCATTTGGACAGGGCAAATCAGCCCCAGCATTTT.

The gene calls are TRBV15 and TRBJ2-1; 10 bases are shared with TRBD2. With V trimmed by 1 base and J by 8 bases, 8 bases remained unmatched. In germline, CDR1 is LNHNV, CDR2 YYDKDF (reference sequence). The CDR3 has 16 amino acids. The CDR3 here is CATSRVLLAGVHEQFF. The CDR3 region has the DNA TGTGCCACCAGCAGAGTCCTCCTAGCGGGAGTACATGAGCAGTTCTTC.

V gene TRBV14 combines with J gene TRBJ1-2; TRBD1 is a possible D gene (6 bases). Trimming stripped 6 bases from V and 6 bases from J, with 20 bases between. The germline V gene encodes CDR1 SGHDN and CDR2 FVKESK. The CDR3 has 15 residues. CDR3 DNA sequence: TGTGCCAGCAGACATTCCGGGACACAAGCCCATGGCTACACCTTC. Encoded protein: CASRHSGTQAHGYTF. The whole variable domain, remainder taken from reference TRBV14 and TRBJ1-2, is EAGVTQFPSHSVIEKGQTVTLRCDPISGHDNLYWYRRVMGKEIKFLLHFVKESKQDESGMPNNRFLAERTGGTYSTLKVQPAELEDSGVYFCASRHSGTQAHGYTFGSGTRLTVV.

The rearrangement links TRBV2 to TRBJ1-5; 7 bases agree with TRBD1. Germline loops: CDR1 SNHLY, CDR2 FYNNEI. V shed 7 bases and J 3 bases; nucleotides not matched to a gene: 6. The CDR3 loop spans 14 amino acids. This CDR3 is CASTKTGTNQPQHF. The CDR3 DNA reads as TGTGCCAGCACTAAGACAGGGACCAATCAGCCCCAGCATTTT. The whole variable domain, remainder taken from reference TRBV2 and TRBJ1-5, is EPEVTQTPSHQVTQMGQEVILRCVPISNHLYFYWYRQILGQKVEFLVSFYNNEISEKSEIFDDQFSVERPDGSNFTLKIRSTKLEDSAMYFCASTKTGTNQPQHFGDGTRLSIL.

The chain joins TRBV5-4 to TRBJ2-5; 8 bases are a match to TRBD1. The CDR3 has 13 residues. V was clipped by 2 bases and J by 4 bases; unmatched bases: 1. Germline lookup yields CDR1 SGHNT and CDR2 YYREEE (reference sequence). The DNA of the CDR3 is TGTGCCAGCAGCTTAGGACAGGGAGAGACCCAGTACTTC. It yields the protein CASSLGQGETQYF.

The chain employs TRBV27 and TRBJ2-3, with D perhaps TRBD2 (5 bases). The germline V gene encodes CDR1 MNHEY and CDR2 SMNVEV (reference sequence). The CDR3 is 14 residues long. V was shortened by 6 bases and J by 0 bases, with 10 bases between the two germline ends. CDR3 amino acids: CASSGITSTDTQYF. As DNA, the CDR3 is TGTGCCAGCAGCGGGATAACTAGCACAGATACGCAGTATTTT.

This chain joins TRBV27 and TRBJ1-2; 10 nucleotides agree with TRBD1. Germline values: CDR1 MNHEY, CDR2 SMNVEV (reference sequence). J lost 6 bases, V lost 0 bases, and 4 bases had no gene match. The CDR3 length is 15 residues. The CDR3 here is CASSLSWTGGNGYTF. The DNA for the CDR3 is TGTGCCAGCAGTTTATCCTGGACAGGGGGGAATGGCTACACCTTC.

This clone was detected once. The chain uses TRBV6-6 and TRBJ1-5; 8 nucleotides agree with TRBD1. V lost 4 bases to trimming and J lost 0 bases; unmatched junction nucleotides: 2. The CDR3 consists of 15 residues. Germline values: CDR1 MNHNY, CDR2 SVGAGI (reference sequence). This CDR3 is CASSWTGNSNQPQHF. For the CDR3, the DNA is TGTGCCAGCAGTTGGACAGGGAATAGCAATCAGCCCCAGCATTTT.

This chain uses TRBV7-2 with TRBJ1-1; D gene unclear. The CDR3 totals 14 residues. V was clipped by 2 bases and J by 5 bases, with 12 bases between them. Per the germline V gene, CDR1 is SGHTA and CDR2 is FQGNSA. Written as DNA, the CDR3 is TGTGCCAGCAGCTTAAAAGCAGCGATGACTGAAGCTTTCTTT. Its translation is CASSLKAAMTEAFF. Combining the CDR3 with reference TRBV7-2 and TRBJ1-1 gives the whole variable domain GAGVSQSPSNKVTEKGKDVELRCDPISGHTALYWYRQSLGQGLEFLIYFQGNSAPDKSGLPSDRFSAERTGGSVSTLTIQRTQQEDSAVYLCASSLKAAMTEAFFGQGTRLTVV.

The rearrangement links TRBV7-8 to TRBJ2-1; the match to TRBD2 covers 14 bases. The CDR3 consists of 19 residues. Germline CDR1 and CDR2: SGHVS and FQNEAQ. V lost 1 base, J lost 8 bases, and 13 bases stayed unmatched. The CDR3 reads CASSLVTSGTSGRLHEQFF. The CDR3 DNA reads TGTGCCAGCAGCTTAGTTACTTCCGGGACTAGCGGGAGACTACATGAGCAGTTCTTC.

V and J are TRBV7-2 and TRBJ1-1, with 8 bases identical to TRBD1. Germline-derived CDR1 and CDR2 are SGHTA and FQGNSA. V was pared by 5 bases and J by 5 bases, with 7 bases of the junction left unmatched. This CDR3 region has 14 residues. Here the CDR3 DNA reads TGTGCCAGCAGCGGACAGGGAGGTGTTACTGAAGCTTTCTTT. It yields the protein CASSGQGGVTEAFF.

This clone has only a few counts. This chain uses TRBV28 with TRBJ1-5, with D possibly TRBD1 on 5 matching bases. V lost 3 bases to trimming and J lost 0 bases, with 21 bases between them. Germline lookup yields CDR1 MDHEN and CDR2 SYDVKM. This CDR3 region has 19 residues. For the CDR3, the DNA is TGTGCCAGCAGTTTCAGGGCAGGATCGTTGTTCGATAGCAATCAGCCCCAGCATTTT. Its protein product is CASSFRAGSLFDSNQPQHF.

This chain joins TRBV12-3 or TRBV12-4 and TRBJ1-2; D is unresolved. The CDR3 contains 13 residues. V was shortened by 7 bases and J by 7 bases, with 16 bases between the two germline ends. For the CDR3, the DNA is TGTGCCAGCACCAAAGCAGGTTTCCGTGGCTACACCTTC. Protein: CASTKAGFRGYTF.

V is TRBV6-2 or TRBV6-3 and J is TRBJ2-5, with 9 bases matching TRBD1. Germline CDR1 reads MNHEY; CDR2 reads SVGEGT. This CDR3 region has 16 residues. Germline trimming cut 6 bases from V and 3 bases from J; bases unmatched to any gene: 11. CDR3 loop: CASSRGPGTGKETQYF. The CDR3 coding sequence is TGTGCCAGCAGCCGCGGGCCTGGGACAGGGAAAGAGACCCAGTACTTC.

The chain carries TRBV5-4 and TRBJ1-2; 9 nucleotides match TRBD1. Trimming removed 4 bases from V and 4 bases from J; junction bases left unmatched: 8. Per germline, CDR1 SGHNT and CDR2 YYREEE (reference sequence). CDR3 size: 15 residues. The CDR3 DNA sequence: TGTGCCAGCAGCACAAACAGGGGGCTAGGCTATGGCTACACCTTC. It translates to CASSTNRGLGYGYTF.

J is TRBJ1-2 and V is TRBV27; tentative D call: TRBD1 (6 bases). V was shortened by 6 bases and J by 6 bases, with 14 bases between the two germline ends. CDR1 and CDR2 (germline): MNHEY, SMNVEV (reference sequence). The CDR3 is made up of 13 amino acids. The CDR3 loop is CASSAGTLHGYTF. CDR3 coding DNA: TGTGCCAGCAGCGCCGGGACACTACATGGCTACACCTTC.

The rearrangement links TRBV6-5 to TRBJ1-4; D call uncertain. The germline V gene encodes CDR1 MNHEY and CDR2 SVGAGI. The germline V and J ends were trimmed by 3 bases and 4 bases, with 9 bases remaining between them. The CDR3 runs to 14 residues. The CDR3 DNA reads TGTGCCAGCAGTTATACAGAGAATAATGAAAAACTGTTTTTT. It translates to CASSYTENNEKLFF.

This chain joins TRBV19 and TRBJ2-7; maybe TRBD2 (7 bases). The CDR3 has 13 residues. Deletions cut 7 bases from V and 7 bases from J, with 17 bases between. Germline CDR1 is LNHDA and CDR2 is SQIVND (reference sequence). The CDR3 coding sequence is TGTGCCAGTACCGGACGGGGGGCTAGGGAGCAGTACTTC. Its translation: CASTGRGAREQYF.

CDR3 DNA sequence: TGCGCCAGCAGCCACGGACAGACTAACTATGGCTACACCTTC. Protein product: CASSHGQTNYGYTF. V is TRBV4-3 and J is TRBJ1-2; tentatively, D is TRBD1 (6 bases). This CDR3 is built from 14 residues. Germline CDR1 LGHNA, CDR2 YSLEER. Trimming cost V 3 bases and J 0 bases, with 8 bases left between them.

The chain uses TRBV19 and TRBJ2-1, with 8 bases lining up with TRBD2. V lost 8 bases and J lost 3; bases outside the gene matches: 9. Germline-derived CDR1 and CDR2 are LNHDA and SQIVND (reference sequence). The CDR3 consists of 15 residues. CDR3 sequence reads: CASGQTSDLYNEQFF. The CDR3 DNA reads TGTGCCAGTGGACAGACTAGCGACCTCTACAATGAGCAGTTCTTC.

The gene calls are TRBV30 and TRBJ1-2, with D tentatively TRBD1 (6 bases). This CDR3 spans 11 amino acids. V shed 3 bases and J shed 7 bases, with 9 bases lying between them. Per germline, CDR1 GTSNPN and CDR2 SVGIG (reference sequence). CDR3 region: CAWSLGGGYTF. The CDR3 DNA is TGTGCCTGGAGCCTAGGGGGTGGCTACACCTTC. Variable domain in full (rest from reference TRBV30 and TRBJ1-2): SQTIHQWPATLVQPVGSPLSLECTVEGTSNPNLYWYRQAAGRGLQLLFYSVGIGQISSEVPQNLSASRPQDRQFILSSKKLLLSDSGFYLCAWSLGGGYTFGSGTRLTVV.

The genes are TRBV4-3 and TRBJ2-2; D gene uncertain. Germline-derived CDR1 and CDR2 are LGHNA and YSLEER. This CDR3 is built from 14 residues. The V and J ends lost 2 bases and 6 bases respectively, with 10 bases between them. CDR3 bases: TGCGCCAGCAGCCAAAGCGAGCTGGCCGGGGAGCTGTTTTTT. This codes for CASSQSELAGELFF.